This TCR beta chain was captured by sequencing in a study of blood T cells in healthy people across ages. Study observations and caveats: Underestimates were what the diversity estimates from one million T cells were considered to be.

V shed 2 bases and J shed 2 bases, with 13 bases lying between them. CDR1 and CDR2 (germline): SGHKS, YYEKEE (reference sequence). This CDR3 has 15 residues. Each sample gave at least 6.5 million isolated PBMCs. This clonotype was seen only a few times. Its antigen is currently unknown. Primed by a sample-barcoded 5' primer and a J-beta primer mix, a second PCR proceeded for about 7 to 12 cycles. TCRdb reprocessed the 5' RACE reads via MiXCR and lists one record per CDR3 protein. The sample includes some 1.4 million distinct CDR3 sequences, approximately 38% of them seen just once. The chain uses TRBV5-5 and TRBJ2-5, with a weak D call TRBD1 (6 bases). The receptor was isolated from a woman aged 18-29 years in good health. The sample was blood. CDR3 region: CASSFHGQWQETQYF. CDR3 coding DNA: TGTGCCAGCAGCTTTCACGGACAGTGGCAAGAGACCCAGTACTTC.